This T cell receptor (beta chain) emerged from a study of vaccination effects on CD4 cells after COVID-19. About the research overall: Early and late post-vaccination samples came from three convalescent patients.

Some clones are missing from TCRdb's copy, which holds only in-frame ones; the method was immunoSEQ multiplex PCR. The sample carries 14,000 or so clones, about three quarters recorded once. ViraFEST expansion of antigen-specific CD4+ T cells with viral peptide pools preceded sequencing. Following culture for about ten days, CD4+ T cells were isolated. Documented for the person is a PCR-confirmed SARS-CoV-2 infection occurring between March and December 2020. Participants were vaccinated with two doses of either the BNT162b2 or mRNA-1273 vaccine. Note on this clone: Its antigen is currently unknown.

The V end was cut by 5 bases, the J end by 4 bases, with 14 bases between. Germline V CDR1 and CDR2: SQVTM, ANQGSEA. This CDR3 comprises 13 residues. This sample comprised CD4+ T cells from PBMCs cultured with HCoV-NL63 spike peptides, obtained after COVID-19 vaccination. V is TRBV29-1 and J is TRBJ2-5, with D possibly being TRBD2 (6 bases). The receptor comes from a human donor who had a prior SARS-CoV-2 infection. Here the CDR3 reads CSVRRFGGETQYF. Here the CDR3 DNA reads TGCAGCGTTCGTAGGTTCGGGGGAGAGACCCAGTACTTC.